The present TCR beta chain was sequenced within a study of T-cell memory formation after mild COVID-19. The study's findings and limits: Second-wave clones peaking on day 37 lacked confirmed SARS-CoV-2 specificity.

V was cut by 5 bases and J by 4 bases, with 20 bases left in between. Germline V lookup: CDR1 SEHNR, CDR2 FQNEAQ (reference sequence). The length of the CDR3 is 16 residues. As concerns this clonotype: What it recognizes is unknown.

One entry per CDR3 protein, called by TCRdb with MiXCR from the 5' RACE reads. The sample consists of some 250,000 distinct CDR3 sequences, approximately 18% of them appearing once. This TCR was sampled from a man between 18 and 29 years old who had mild COVID-19 (a few samples of this study predate the infection). Cell type and time point are not known. Sequenced sample: PBMCs or a T cell subset sorted from them (not recorded which). The chain links TRBV7-9 to TRBJ2-5; perhaps TRBD2 as D (5 bases). The CDR3 DNA reads TGTGCCAGCAGCCCCCGTACTAGTCTCCTCCGAGAGACCCAGTACTTC. It codes for CASSPRTSLLRETQYF. Supplemented by reference TRBV7-9 and TRBJ2-5, the full variable domain reads DTGVSQNPRHKITKRGQNVTFRCDPISEHNRLYWYRQTLGQGPEFLTYFQNEAQLEKSRLLSDRFSAERPKGSFSTLEIQRTEQGDSAMYLCASSPRTSLLRETQYFGPGTRLLVL.